What follows describes a single TCR beta chain. The germline CDR1 and CDR2 sequences are SGHVS and FQNEAQ. CDR3 length: 12 amino acids. Trimming stripped 5 bases from V and 5 bases from J, with 8 bases between. TCRdb's copy holds only in-frame clones and misses some; the assay was immunoSEQ multiplex PCR. The repertoire consists of 150,000 to 200,000 clones, with approximately 90% occurring once and the leading ten covering 1.4%. This specimen comes from a study of control samples from healthy donors and cancer patients. The chain recombines TRBV7-8 with TRBJ2-3; D is uncertain. The sequencing input was blood. The sequence was collected from a man aged 25 to 40 in good health. CDR3 in amino acids: CASSPQGDTQYF. DNA for the CDR3: TGTGCCAGCAGCCCCCAAGGAGATACGCAGTATTTT.